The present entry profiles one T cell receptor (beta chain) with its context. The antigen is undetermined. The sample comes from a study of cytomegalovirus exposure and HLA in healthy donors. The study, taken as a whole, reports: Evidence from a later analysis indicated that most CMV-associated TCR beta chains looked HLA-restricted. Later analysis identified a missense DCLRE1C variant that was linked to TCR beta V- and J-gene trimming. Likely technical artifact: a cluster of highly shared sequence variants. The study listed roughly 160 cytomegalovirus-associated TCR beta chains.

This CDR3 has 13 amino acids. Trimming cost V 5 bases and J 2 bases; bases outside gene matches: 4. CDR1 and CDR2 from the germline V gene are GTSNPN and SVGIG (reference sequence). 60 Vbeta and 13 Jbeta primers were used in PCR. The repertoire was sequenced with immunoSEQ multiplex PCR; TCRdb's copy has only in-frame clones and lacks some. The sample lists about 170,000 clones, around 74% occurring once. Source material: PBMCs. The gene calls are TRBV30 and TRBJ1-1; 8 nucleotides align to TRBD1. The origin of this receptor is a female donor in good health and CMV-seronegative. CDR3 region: CAWDRGINTEAFF. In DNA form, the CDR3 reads TGTGCCTGGGACAGGGGAATTAACACTGAAGCTTTCTTT.